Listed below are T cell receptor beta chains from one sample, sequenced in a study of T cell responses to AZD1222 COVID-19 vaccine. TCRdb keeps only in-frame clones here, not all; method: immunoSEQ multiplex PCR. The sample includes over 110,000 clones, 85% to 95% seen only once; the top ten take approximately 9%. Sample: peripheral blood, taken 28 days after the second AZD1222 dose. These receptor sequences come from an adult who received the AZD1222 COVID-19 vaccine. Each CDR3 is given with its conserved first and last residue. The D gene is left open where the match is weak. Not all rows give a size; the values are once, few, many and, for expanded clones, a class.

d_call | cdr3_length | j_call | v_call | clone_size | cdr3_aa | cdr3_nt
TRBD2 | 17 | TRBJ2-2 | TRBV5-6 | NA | CASSPLLAGVNTGELFF | TGTGCCAGCAGCCCCCTACTAGCGGGAGTAAACACCGGGGAGCTGTTTTTT
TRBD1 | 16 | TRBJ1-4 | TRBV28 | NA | CASSPSPDRFNEKLFF | TGTGCCAGCAGTCCCTCGCCGGACAGGTTTAATGAAAAACTGTTTTTT
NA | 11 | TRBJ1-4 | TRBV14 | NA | CASSQDEKLFF | TGTGCCAGCAGCCAAGATGAAAAACTGTTTTTT
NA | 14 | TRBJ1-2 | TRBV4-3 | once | CASSQVSGPYGYTF | TGCGCCAGCAGCCAAGTTTCAGGGCCGTATGGCTACACCTTC
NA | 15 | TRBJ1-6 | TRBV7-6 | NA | CASSLGARAHSPLHF | TGTGCCAGCAGCTTAGGGGCAAGGGCTCATTCACCCCTCCACTTT
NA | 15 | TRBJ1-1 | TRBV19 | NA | CASSIATGGNTEAFF | TGTGCCAGTAGTATAGCTACCGGTGGGAACACTGAAGCTTTCTTT
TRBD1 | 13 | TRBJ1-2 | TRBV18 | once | CASSPGQGYGYTF | TGTGCCAGCTCCCCTGGACAGGGTTATGGCTACACCTTC
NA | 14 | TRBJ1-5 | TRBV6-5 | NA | CASSSRTSNQPQHF | TGTGCCAGCAGTTCCAGGACCAGCAATCAGCCCCAGCATTTT
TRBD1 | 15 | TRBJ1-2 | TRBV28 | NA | CASSVTGTVNYGYTF | TGTGCCAGCAGTGTGACCGGGACAGTAAACTATGGCTACACCTTC
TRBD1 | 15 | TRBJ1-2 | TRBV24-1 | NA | CATSDPGQGYYGYTF | TGTGCCACCAGTGACCCAGGACAGGGATACTATGGCTACACCTTC
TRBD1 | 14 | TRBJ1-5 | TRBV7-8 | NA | CASSWDRAPGPQHF | TGTGCCAGCAGCTGGGACAGGGCTCCTGGGCCCCAGCATTTT
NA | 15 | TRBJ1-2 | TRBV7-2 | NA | CASSLVRAPNYGYTF | TGTGCCAGCAGCTTAGTCAGGGCACCCAACTATGGCTACACCTTC
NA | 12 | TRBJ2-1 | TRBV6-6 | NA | CASSSDYNEQFF | TGTGCCAGCAGTTCGGACTACAATGAGCAGTTCTTC